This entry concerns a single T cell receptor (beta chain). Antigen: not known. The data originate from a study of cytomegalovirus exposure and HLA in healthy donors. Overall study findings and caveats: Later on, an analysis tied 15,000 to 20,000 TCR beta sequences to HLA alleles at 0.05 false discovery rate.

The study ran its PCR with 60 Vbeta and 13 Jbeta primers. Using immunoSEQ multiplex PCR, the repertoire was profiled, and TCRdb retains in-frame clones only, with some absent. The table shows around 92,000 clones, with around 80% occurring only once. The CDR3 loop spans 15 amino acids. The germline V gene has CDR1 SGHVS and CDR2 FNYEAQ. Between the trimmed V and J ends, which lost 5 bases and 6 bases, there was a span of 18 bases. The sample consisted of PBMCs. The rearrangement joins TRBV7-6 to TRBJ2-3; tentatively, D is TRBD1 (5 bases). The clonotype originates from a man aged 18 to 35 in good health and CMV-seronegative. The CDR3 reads CASSRAQGVRDTQYF. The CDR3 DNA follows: TGTGCCAGCAGCCGCGCCCAAGGGGTCCGGGATACGCAGTATTTT.